This T cell receptor (beta chain) emerged from a study of PD-1 blockade in classical Hodgkin lymphoma (TCRdb year 2020). Concerning the study at large: The study used TCR beta sequencing and CyTOF to define a peripheral blood immune signature of response to PD-1 blockade in classical Hodgkin lymphoma.

Explained via the paper, the time point label denotes: newly diagnosed, previously untreated cHL patient sample. CD8+ T cells were purified from thawed PBMCs by magnetic negative selection with a Miltenyi CD8+ T cell isolation kit. As a comparison group for the relapsed/refractory trial patients, PBMCs from patients with newly diagnosed, previously untreated classical Hodgkin lymphoma were sequenced. Peripheral blood was collected in 8 mL Vacutainer Cell Preparation Tubes, from which PBMCs were isolated by centrifugation and then cryopreserved. Purified CD4+ and CD8+ fractions were prepared only for cases where an additional PBMC sample was available. On LS columns in a quadroMACS separator, the magnetically labelled cells were depleted, and the flow-through was collected as the purified fraction. Overall study results and their limits: The study was restricted to a single clinical trial cohort, and the causes of repertoire differences, possibly disease activity or prior therapy, were left undefined. Baseline TCR diversity was reported to be lower in newly diagnosed patients than in healthy donors and to be lower still in relapsed/refractory patients.

This clone turned up a few times. The antigen it recognizes is unknown. No much larger clonotype is one base removed from it; base qualities were not supplied. V and J are truncated by 4 bases and 4 bases respectively, leaving an intervening sequence of 8 bases. The CDR3 contains 12 residues, cysteine and phenylalanine counted. Here the CDR3 DNA is all that survives: 36 bases in frame from base 1. According to the germline V gene, CDR1 reads SGDLS and CDR2 reads YYNGEE. The Qiagen DNeasy kit was used to extract genomic DNA both from unsorted PBMCs and from the negatively selected CD4+ and CD8+ fractions. TCR beta CDR3 regions were subjected to amplification by immunoSEQ multiplex PCR with primers that anneal to V and J segments. A synthetic immune receptor repertoire was used to minimize amplification bias, and any remaining bias was removed computationally after sequencing. In the source study's methods: Custom Python scripts were used to quantify repertoire diversity as the Shannon entropy index. The unsorted, CD4+ and CD8+ repertoires were each analyzed separately, with the exception of combined analyses, where CD4+ and CD8+ sequences were merged in silico. TCRdb took this table from immuneACCESS and kept in-frame rearrangements with V and J called. Such tables lack part of the clones; where checked against another copy, unresolved V genes explain under half of the gap, and the rest is unexplained. That table is the source of V, J and clone size, and D and trimming were worked out from the DNA. The sample includes roughly 21,000 clones, with 80% to 90% observed a single time. The ten largest clones take up about 7% of the sample.

The sequencing sample was made of CD8+ T cells from blood. The chain uses TRBV9 and TRBJ1-2, with the D gene call left open. This receptor was taken from a human donor with classical Hodgkin lymphoma. The CDR3 is CASSPNSYGYTF. The DNA is as follows: TGTGCCAGCAGCCCAAACAGCTATGGCTACACCTTC.